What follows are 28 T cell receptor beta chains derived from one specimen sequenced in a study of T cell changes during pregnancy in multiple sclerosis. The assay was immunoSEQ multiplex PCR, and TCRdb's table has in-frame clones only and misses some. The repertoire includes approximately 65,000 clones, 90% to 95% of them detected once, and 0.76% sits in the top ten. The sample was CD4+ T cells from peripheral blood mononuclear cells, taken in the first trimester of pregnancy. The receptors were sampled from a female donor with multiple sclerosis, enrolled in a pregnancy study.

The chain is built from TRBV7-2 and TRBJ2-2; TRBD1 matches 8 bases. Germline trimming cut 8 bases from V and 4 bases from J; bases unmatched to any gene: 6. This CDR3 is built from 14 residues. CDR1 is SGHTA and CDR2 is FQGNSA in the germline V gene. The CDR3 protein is CASRQGFGTGELFF. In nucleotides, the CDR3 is TGTGCCAGCCGACAGGGGTTTGGCACCGGGGAGCTGTTTTTT.

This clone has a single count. CDR3 nucleotide sequence: TGTGCCAGCCGGACAGGGGGAGACACCGGGGAGCTGTTTTTT. Its protein is CASRTGGDTGELFF. This chain joins TRBV2 and TRBJ2-2; TRBD1 matches 10 bases. CDR3 length equals 14 residues. From germline, CDR1 is SNHLY and CDR2 FYNNEI. V was clipped by 8 bases and J by 3 bases; unmatched bases: 3.

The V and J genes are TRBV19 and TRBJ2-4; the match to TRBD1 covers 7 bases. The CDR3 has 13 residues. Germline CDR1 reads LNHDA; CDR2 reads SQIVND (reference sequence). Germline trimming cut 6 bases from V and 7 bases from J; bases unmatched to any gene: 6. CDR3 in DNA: TGTGCCAGTAGGGAAACAGGGGTCAACATTCAGTACTTC. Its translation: CASRETGVNIQYF.

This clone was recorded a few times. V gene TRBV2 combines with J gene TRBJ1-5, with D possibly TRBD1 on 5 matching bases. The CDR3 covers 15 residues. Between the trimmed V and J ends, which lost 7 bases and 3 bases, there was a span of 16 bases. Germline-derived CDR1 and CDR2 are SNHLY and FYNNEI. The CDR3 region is CASKKEGPNNQPQHF. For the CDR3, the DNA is TGTGCCAGCAAAAAGGAGGGGCCGAACAATCAGCCCCAGCATTTT.

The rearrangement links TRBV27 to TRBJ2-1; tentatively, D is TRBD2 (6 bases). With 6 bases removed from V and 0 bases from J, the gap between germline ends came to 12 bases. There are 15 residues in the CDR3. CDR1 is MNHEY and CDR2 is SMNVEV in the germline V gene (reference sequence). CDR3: CASRGGVNSYNEQFF. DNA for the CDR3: TGTGCCAGCAGGGGGGGAGTAAACTCCTACAATGAGCAGTTCTTC.

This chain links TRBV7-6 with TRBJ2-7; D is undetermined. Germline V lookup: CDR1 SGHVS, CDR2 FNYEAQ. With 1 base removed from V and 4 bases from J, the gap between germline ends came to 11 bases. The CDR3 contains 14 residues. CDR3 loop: CASSLGLAIYEQYF. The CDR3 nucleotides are TGTGCCAGCAGCTTAGGATTGGCAATTTACGAGCAGTACTTC.

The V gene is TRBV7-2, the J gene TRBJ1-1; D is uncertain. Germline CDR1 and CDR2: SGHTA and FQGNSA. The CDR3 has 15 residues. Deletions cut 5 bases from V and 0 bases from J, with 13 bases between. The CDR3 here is CASSHLRGMNTEAFF. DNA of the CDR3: TGTGCCAGCAGCCACCTGAGAGGGATGAACACTGAAGCTTTCTTT. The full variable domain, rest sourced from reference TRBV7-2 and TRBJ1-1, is GAGVSQSPSNKVTEKGKDVELRCDPISGHTALYWYRQSLGQGLEFLIYFQGNSAPDKSGLPSDRFSAERTGGSVSTLTIQRTQQEDSAVYLCASSHLRGMNTEAFFGQGTRLTVV.

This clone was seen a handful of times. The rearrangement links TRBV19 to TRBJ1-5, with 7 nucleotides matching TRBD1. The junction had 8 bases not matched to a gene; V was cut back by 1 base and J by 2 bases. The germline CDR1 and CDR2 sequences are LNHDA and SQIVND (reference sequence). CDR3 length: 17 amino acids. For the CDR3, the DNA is TGTGCCAGTAGTATAGGACAGGGCGCGCCTCGCAATCAGCCCCAGCATTTT. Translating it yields CASSIGQGAPRNQPQHF.

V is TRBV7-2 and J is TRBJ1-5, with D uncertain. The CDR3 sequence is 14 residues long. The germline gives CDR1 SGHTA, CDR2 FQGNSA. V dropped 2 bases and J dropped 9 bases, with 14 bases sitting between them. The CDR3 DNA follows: TGTGCCAGCAGCTTACTCGAGGCTCCGGGGCCCCAGCATTTT. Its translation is CASSLLEAPGPQHF.

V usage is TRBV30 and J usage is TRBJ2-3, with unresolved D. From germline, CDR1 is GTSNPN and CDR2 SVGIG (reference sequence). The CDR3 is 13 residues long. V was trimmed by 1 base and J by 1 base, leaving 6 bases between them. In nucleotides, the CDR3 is TGTGCCTGGAGTGCTGTTCGCACAGATACGCAGTATTTT. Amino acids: CAWSAVRTDTQYF.

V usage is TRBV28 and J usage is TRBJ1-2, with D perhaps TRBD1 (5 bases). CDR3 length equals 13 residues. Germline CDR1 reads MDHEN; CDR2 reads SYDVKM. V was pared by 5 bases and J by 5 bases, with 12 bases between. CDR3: CASSTTGLYGYTF. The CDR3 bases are TGTGCCAGCAGTACTACAGGACTATATGGCTACACCTTC.

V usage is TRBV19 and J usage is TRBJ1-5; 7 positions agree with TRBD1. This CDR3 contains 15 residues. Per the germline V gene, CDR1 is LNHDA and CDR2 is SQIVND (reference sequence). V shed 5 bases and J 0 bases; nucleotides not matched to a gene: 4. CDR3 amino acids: CASSVGQDSNQPQHF. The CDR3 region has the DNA TGTGCCAGTAGTGTCGGACAGGATAGCAATCAGCCCCAGCATTTT.

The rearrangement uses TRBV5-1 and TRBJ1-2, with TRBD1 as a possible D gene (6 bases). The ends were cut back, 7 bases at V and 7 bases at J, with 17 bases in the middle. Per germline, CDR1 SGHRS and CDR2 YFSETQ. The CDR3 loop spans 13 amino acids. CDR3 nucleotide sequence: TGCGCCAGCGGCACCTTAGTAGGGGGTGGCTACACCTTC. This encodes CASGTLVGGGYTF.

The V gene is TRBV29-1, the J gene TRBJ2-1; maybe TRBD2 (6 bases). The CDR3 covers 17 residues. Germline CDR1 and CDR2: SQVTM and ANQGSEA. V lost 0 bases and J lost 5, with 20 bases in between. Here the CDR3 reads CSVEEFGGVIGNNEQFF. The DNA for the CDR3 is TGCAGCGTTGAAGAGTTCGGCGGGGTGATAGGTAACAATGAGCAGTTCTTC.

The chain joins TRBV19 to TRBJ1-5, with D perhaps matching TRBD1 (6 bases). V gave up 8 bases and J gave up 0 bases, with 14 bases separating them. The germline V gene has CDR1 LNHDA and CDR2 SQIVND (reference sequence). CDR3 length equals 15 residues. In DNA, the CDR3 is TGTGCCAGTTGCCCATTCAGGGGTAGCAATCAGCCCCAGCATTTT. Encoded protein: CASCPFRGSNQPQHF.

The CDR3 DNA reads TGTGCCAGTAGTCCGCTTCAGGTCTCTGGAAACACCATATATTTT. The encoded protein is CASSPLQVSGNTIYF. The chain joins TRBV19 to TRBJ1-3; D remains ambiguous. In germline, CDR1 is LNHDA, CDR2 SQIVND (reference sequence). The CDR3 is 15 residues long. V was pared by 5 bases and J by 0 bases, with 11 bases between. Full variable domain (remainder filled in from reference TRBV19 and TRBJ1-3): DGGITQSPKYLFRKEGQNVTLSCEQNLNHDAMYWYRQDPGQGLRLIYYSQIVNDFQKGDIAEGYSVSREKKESFPLTVTSAQKNPTAFYLCASSPLQVSGNTIYFGEGSWLTVV.

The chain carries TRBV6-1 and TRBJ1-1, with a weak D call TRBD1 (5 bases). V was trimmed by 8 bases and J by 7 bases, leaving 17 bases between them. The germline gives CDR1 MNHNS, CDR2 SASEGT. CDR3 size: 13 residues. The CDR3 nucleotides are TGTGCCAGCGGACGGAGCGGGGCGAATGAAGCTTTCTTT. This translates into CASGRSGANEAFF.

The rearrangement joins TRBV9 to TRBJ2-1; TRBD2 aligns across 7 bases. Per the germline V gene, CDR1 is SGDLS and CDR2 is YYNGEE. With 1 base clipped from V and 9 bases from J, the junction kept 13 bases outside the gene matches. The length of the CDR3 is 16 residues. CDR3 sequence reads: CASSVSGGSGFLEQFF. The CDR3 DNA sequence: TGTGCCAGCAGCGTAAGTGGGGGTAGCGGGTTCCTTGAGCAGTTCTTC.

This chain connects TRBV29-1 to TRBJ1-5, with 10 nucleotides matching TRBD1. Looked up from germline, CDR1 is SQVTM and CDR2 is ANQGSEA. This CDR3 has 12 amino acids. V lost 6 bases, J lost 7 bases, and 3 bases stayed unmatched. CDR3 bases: TGCAGCGTCGGACAGGGGGACCAGCCCCAGCATTTT. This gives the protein CSVGQGDQPQHF.

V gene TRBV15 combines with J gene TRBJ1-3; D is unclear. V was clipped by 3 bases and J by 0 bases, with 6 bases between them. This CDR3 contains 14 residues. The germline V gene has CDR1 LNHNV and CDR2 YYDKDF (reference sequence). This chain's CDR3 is CATSSYNSGNTIYF. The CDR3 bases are TGTGCCACCAGCAGTTACAACTCTGGAAACACCATATATTTT.

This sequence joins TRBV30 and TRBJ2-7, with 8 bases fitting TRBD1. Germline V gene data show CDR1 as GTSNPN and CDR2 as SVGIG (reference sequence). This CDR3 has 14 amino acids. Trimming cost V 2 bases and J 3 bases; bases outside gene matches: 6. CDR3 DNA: TGTGCCTGGAGTAAGGGACAGGTTATCTACGAGCAGTACTTC. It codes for CAWSKGQVIYEQYF.

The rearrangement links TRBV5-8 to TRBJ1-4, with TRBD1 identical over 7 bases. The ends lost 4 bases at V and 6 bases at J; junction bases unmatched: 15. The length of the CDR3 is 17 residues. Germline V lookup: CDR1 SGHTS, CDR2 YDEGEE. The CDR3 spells CASSQGGRGGGDEKLFF. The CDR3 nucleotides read TGTGCCAGCAGCCAAGGGGGTCGCGGAGGGGGCGATGAAAAACTGTTTTTT.

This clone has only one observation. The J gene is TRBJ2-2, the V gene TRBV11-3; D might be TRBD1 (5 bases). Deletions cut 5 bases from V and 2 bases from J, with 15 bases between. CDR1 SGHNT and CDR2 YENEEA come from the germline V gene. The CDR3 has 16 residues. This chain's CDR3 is CASSQGGSINTGELFF. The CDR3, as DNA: TGTGCCAGCAGCCAGGGTGGCTCGATAAACACCGGGGAGCTGTTTTTT.

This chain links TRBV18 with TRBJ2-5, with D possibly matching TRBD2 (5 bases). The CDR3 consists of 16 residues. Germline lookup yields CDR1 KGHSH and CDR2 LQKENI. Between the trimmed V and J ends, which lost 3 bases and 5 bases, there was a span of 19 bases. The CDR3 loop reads CASSPRLDSTVETQYF. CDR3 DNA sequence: TGTGCCAGCTCACCCCGGCTGGACTCGACCGTGGAGACCCAGTACTTC.

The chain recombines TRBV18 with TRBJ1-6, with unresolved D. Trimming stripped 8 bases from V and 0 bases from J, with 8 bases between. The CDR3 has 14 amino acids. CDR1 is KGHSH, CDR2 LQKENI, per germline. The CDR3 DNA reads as TGTGCCAGCGTCTCTAGCTCCTATAATTCACCCCTCCACTTT. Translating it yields CASVSSSYNSPLHF.

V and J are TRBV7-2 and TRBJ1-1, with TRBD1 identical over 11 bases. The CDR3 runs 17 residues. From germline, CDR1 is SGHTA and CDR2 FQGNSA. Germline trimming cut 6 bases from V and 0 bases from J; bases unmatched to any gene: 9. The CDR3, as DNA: TGTGCCAGCAGGTTAACCGGGACAGGGGGACTGAACACTGAAGCTTTCTTT. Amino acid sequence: CASRLTGTGGLNTEAFF. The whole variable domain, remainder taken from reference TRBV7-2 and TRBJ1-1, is GAGVSQSPSNKVTEKGKDVELRCDPISGHTALYWYRQSLGQGLEFLIYFQGNSAPDKSGLPSDRFSAERTGGSVSTLTIQRTQQEDSAVYLCASRLTGTGGLNTEAFFGQGTRLTVV.

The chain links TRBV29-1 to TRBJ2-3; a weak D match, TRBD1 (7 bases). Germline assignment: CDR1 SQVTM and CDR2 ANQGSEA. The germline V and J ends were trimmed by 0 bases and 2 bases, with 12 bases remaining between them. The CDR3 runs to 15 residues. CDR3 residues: CSVEERDRHTDTQYF. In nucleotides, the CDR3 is TGCAGCGTTGAAGAGCGGGACAGACACACAGATACGCAGTATTTT.

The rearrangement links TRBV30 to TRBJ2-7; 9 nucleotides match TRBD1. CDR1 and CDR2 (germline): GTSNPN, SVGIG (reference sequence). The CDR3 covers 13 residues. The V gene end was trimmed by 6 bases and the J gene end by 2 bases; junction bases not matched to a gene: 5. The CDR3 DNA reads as TGTGCCTGCCAGGGACAGGGACCCTACGAGCAGTACTTC. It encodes CACQGQGPYEQYF. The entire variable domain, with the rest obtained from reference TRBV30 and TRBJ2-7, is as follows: SQTIHQWPATLVQPVGSPLSLECTVEGTSNPNLYWYRQAAGRGLQLLFYSVGIGQISSEVPQNLSASRPQDRQFILSSKKLLLSDSGFYLCACQGQGPYEQYFGPGTRLTVT.